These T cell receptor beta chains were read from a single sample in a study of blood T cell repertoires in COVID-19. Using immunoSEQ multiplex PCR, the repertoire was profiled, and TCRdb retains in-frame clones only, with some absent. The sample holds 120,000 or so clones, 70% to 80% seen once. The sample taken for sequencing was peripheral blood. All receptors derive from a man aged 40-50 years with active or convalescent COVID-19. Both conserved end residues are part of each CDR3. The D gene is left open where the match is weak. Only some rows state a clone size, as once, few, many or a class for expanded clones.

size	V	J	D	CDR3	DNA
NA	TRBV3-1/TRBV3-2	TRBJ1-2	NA	CASSLRTESGYTF	TGTGCCAGCAGCCTTCGGACAGAGAGCGGCTACACCTTC
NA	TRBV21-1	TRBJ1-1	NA	CARKKGGVIEDTEAFF	TGTGCCAGGAAGAAAGGGGGCGTCATTGAAGACACTGAAGCTTTCTTT
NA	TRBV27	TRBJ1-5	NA	CASSYRGGLYSNQPQHF	TGTGCCAGCAGTTACCGGGGGGGCCTCTATAGCAATCAGCCCCAGCATTTT
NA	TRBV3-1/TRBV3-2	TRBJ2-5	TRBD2	CASSPRLAGGQETQYF	TGTGCCAGCAGCCCGCGACTAGCGGGAGGGCAAGAGACCCAGTACTTC
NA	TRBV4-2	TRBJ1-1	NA	CASSQDLQGFRGNLNTEAFF	TGTGCCAGCAGCCAAGATCTTCAAGGTTTTCGGGGGAATTTGAACACTGAAGCTTTCTTT
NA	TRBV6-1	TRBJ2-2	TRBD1	CASSETRGSGELFF	TGTGCCAGCAGTGAGACCAGGGGGTCCGGGGAGCTGTTTTTT
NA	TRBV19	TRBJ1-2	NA	CASSIGSNYGYTF	TGTGCCAGTAGTATCGGGTCTAACTATGGCTACACCTTC
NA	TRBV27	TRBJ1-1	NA	CASGREAFF	TGTGCCAGCGGGAGGGAAGCTTTCTTT
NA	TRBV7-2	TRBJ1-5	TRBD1	CASSPSRGPGQPQHF	TGTGCCAGCAGCCCAAGCAGGGGGCCCGGTCAGCCCCAGCATTTT
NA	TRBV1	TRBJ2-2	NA	CTSSQEGPLAGENTGELFF	TGCACCAGCAGCCAAGAGGGGCCTCTAGCGGGGGAGAACACCGGGGAGCTGTTTTTT
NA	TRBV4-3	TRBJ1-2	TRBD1	CASSQGTGGVGYTF	TGCGCCAGCAGCCAAGGGACAGGGGGCGTCGGCTACACCTTC
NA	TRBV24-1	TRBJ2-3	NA	CATSDLYTQYF	TGTGCCACCAGTGACCTGTATACGCAGTATTTT
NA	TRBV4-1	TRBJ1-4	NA	CASSQQQGSATNEKLFF	TGCGCCAGCAGCCAACAACAGGGTTCAGCAACTAATGAAAAACTGTTTTTT
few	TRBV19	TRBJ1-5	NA	CATSPTARARWPQHF	TGTGCCACTTCCCCCACCGCCAGGGCGCGATGGCCCCAGCATTTT
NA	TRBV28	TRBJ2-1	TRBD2	CASRLTSGYNEQFF	TGTGCCAGCAGGCTTACTAGCGGTTACAATGAGCAGTTCTTC
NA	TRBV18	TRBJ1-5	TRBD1	CASSPRDRDQPQHF	TGTGCCAGCTCACCGCGGGACAGGGATCAGCCCCAGCATTTT
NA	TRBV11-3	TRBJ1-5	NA	CASSLTSGQPQHF	TGTGCCAGCAGCTTGACGAGCGGTCAGCCCCAGCATTTT
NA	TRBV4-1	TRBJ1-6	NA	CASSQEIASRSPLHF	TGCGCCAGCAGCCAAGAAATTGCCTCCAGGTCACCCCTCCACTTT
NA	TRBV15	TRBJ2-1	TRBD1	CATTERDRGGEQFF	TGTGCCACCACAGAAAGGGACAGGGGAGGAGAGCAGTTCTTC
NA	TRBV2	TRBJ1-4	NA	CASSEAITGPEGEKLFF	TGTGCCAGCAGTGAAGCAATAACCGGGCCAGAGGGTGAAAAACTGTTTTTT
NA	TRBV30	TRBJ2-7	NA	CAWKGGQPAYEQYF	TGTGCCTGGAAAGGAGGGCAGCCAGCCTACGAGCAGTACTTC
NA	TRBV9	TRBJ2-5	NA	CASSSEGSIKETQYF	TGTGCCAGCAGCTCCGAGGGTAGTATAAAAGAGACCCAGTACTTC
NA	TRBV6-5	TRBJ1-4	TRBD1	CASSLDPGQGVEKLFF	TGTGCCAGCAGTTTAGATCCGGGACAGGGCGTTGAAAAACTGTTTTTT
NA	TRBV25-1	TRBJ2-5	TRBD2	CASSIGGNQETQYF	TGTGCCAGCAGCATCGGGGGGAACCAAGAGACCCAGTACTTC
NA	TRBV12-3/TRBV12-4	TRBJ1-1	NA	CASTREATEAFF	TGTGCCAGCACTCGGGAGGCCACTGAAGCTTTCTTT
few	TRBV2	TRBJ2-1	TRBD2	CASSVLAGGYNEQFF	TGTGCCAGCAGTGTACTAGCGGGAGGGTATAATGAGCAGTTCTTC
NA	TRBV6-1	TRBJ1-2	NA	CASSEWVRVVHYGYTF	TGTGCCAGCAGTGAATGGGTCAGGGTGGTGCACTATGGCTACACCTTC
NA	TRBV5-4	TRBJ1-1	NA	CASSLPPGPNTEAFF	TGTGCCAGCAGCTTGCCTCCCGGTCCGAACACTGAAGCTTTCTTT
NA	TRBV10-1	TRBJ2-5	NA	CATADSFQETQYF	TGCGCCACCGCCGACAGCTTTCAAGAGACCCAGTACTTC
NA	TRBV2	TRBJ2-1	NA	CASLMAEYNEQFF	TGTGCCAGCTTAATGGCGGAATACAATGAGCAGTTCTTC
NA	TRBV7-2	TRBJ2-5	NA	CASSLVRGEGTQYF	TGTGCCAGCAGCTTAGTCAGGGGCGAGGGGACCCAGTACTTC
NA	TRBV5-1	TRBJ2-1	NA	CASSPRGEVRYYNEQFF	TGCGCCAGCAGCCCACGGGGAGAGGTGAGATACTACAATGAGCAGTTCTTC
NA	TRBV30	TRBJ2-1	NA	CAWSGAVGFDNEQFF	TGTGCCTGGAGCGGAGCGGTGGGATTTGACAATGAGCAGTTCTTC
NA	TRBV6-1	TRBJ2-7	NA	CASSEAGFNEQYF	TGTGCCAGCAGTGAAGCCGGGTTCAACGAGCAGTACTTC
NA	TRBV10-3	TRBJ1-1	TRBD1	CAITPGTANTEAFF	TGTGCCATCACTCCCGGGACAGCGAACACTGAAGCTTTCTTT
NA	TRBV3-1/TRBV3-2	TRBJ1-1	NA	CASSLTGFVLF	TGTGCCAGCAGCCTGACAGGATTCGTCCTCTTT
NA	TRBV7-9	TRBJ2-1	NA	CASSFSGSSYNEQFF	TGTGCCAGCAGCTTTTCCGGGAGCTCCTACAATGAGCAGTTCTTC
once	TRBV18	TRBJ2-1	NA	CASSPDRSSYNEQFF	TGTGCCAGCTCACCAGACAGGAGCTCCTACAATGAGCAGTTCTTC
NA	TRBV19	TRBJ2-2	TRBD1	CASSIGTGGSGELFF	TGTGCCAGTAGTATCGGGACAGGGGGTTCCGGGGAGCTGTTTTTT
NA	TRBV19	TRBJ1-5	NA	CASSPTGIRGQPQHF	TGTGCCAGTAGTCCTACAGGGATTCGAGGTCAGCCCCAGCATTTT
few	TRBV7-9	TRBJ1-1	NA	CASSPENTEAFF	TGTGCCAGCAGTCCAGAGAACACTGAAGCTTTCTTT
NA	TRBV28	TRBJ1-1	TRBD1	CASSFYGTARGTEAFF	TGTGCCAGCAGTTTTTACGGGACAGCACGAGGCACTGAAGCTTTCTTT
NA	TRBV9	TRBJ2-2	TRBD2	CASSAPGTSANTGELFF	TGTGCCAGCAGCGCACCCGGGACTAGCGCGAACACCGGGGAGCTGTTTTTT
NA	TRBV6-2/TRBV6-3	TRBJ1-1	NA	CASSRERNTEAFF	TGTGCCAGCAGCCGCGAGAGGAACACTGAAGCTTTCTTT
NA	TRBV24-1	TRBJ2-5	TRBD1	CATSDPTGVQETQYF	TGTGCCACCAGTGACCCGACAGGGGTCCAAGAGACCCAGTACTTC
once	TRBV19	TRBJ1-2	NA	CASSLLSGSGYTF	TGTGCCAGTAGTCTCCTTTCGGGGTCTGGCTACACCTTC
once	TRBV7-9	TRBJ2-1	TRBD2	CASRASGYNEQFF	TGTGCCAGCAGGGCTAGCGGGTACAATGAGCAGTTCTTC
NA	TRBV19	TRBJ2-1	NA	CASSARTVYNEQFF	TGTGCCAGTAGTGCCAGGACAGTTTACAATGAGCAGTTCTTC
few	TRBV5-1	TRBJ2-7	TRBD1	CASSLARTGKNEQYF	TGCGCCAGCAGCTTGGCCAGGACAGGGAAAAACGAGCAGTACTTC
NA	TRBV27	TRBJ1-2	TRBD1	CASSLSGGRSGYTF	TGTGCCAGCAGTTTATCAGGGGGCAGATCGGGCTACACCTTC
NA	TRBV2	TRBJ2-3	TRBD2	CASSARTSGGTDTQYF	TGTGCCAGCAGTGCCCGGACTAGCGGGGGGACAGATACGCAGTATTTT
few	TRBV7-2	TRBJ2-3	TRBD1	CASSLSHNRGTDTQYF	TGTGCCAGCAGCTTGAGTCATAACAGGGGGACAGATACGCAGTATTTT
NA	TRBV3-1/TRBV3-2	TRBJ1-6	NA	CASSQMRGRGPSPLHF	TGTGCCAGCAGCCAGATGCGGGGCAGAGGACCTTCACCCCTCCACTTT
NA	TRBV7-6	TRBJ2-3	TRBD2	CASSVGTSGRTDTQYF	TGTGCCAGCAGCGTTGGGACTAGCGGACGCACAGATACGCAGTATTTT
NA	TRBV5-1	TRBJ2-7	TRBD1	CASSLGQGIAYEQYF	TGCGCCAGCAGCTTGGGACAGGGGATCGCCTACGAGCAGTACTTC
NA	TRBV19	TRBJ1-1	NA	CASTSGGQGGNEAFF	TGTGCCAGTACCTCGGGGGGGCAGGGTGGTAATGAAGCTTTCTTT
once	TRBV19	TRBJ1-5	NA	CASSDHSSNQPQHF	TGTGCCAGTAGTGATCACAGTAGCAATCAGCCCCAGCATTTT
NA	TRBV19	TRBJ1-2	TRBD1	CASSNRGGGYTF	TGTGCCAGTAGTAACAGGGGGGGAGGCTACACCTTC